This T cell receptor (beta chain) was retrieved from a study of shared clonotypes between healthy human individuals. This clone was seen a single time. Its matching antigen is unknown. The CDR3 is made up of 16 amino acids. The V gene lost 3 bases and the J gene lost 1 base, with 13 bases spanning the gap. The V gene's germline CDR1 is SEHNR and CDR2 FQNEAQ (reference sequence). Caucasian adults living in Nashville, Tennessee, provided all samples. Whole-study findings and limits: Among non-shared clonotypes, generation probabilities were lower than among those shared by all four donors. Clonotype sharing across a handful of donors was observed for 5% to 6.5% of naive CD4 clonotypes. Rarefaction demonstrated incomplete sorted-subset sequencing despite large depth.

The assay was immunoSEQ multiplex PCR, and TCRdb's table has in-frame clones only and misses some. Among around 550,000 clones listed, 90% to 97% were seen once. Sequenced input: naive CD4+ T cells sorted from blood. Noted subset: CD45RA+ positively selected. The V and J genes are TRBV7-9 and TRBJ2-1; D unclear. This clonotype originated in a woman in her twenties or thirties in good health. CDR3 amino acids: CASSFFGGTSYNEQFF. In DNA, the CDR3 is TGTGCCAGCAGCTTCTTTGGCGGTACTTCCTACAATGAGCAGTTCTTC.